Below, one T cell receptor (beta chain) is given with its context. Its recognized antigen is unknown. Base qualities are not recorded, but no much larger clone differs from it by a single base. TCR beta chain sequences were generated from genomic DNA using the immunoSEQ assay. In the source study's methods: CDR3 sequences that did not begin with the conserved framework cysteine at position 104 were removed manually. Clonality was calculated as one minus the normalized Shannon's Diversity Index, with values ranging from 0 (maximal diversity) to 1 (oligoclonal). To check whether a given CDR3 had different frequencies in two samples, for example brain versus blood, chi-squared comparison-of-proportions tests were used. Public clonotypes were identified by searching immuneACCESS, and similarity to known antiviral clonotypes was assessed with the VDJdb browser. Not all clones reach the TCRdb copy of this immuneACCESS table, which keeps in-frame sequences only. Checked studies attribute under half of the gap to unresolved V genes and leave the rest unexplained. The V and J calls and clone size are taken from that table; D and trimming were inferred from the DNA. The sample table records hundreds of thousands of clones; 93% of these occur just once. About 5.8% of the sample belongs to the ten largest clones.

This specimen's time point label, per the study, means: blood from clinic visit 5 months post-surgery; TSC patient then seizure free. The surgery cases showing the highest brain T cell transcript signatures were chosen for TCR beta chain sequencing of brain tissue and, when available, of blood. Patients had been treated with at least one anti-epileptic drug before surgery. TCR-sequenced patients were children with drug-resistant epilepsy due to tuberous sclerosis complex, focal cortical dysplasia, Rasmussen encephalitis or hemimegalencephaly. Bulk genomic DNA was isolated from unsorted brain tissue and whole blood using the Monarch genomic DNA purification kit. These data belong to a study of brain T cells in children with intractable seizures (dated by TCRdb to 2020 to 2023). Study-wide context: As a first screen for immune gene transcripts, resected brain tissue from roughly 57 pediatric epilepsy surgery cases was run on a NanoString immunology panel. Of the roughly 12 selected surgery cases, pre-surgery blood was also sequenced for eight, so four had brain tissue only.

The investigation overall reported the following: Viral specificity was inferred solely from CDR3 sequence similarity, and the HCMV serostatus of the patients was not known. Because sequencing depth was different between pre-surgery and post-surgery blood, clones absent from the pre-surgery sample may reflect undersampling.

From the germline V gene, CDR1 is SGHRS and CDR2 is YFSETQ. The CDR3 spans 14 residues, from the cysteine through the phenylalanine. CDR3 DNA is the only sequence kept; it has 42 bases, read in frame from the first base. Trimming at the junction amounts to 0 bases on V and 4 bases on J, and the germline ends lie 8 bases apart. The rearranged segments are TRBV5-1 and TRBJ1-3; the D gene cannot be resolved reliably. This sample comprised peripheral blood, obtained 5 to 6 months after surgery. The TCR sequence derives from a boy younger than two with tuberous sclerosis and intractable seizures. The sequenced DNA is TGCGCCAGCAGCTTGGCCCCGAGCGGAAACACCATATATTTT. Translated, it gives CASSLAPSGNTIYF. With the rest looked up from the reference TRBV5-1 and TRBJ1-3 genes rather than sequenced, the full variable domain is KAGVTQTPRYLIKTRGQQVTLSCSPISGHRSVSWYQQTPGQGLQFLFEYFSETQRNKGNFPGRFSGRQFSNSRSEMNVSTLELGDSALYLCASSLAPSGNTIYFGEGSWLTVV.